This T cell receptor (beta chain) is drawn from a study of cytomegalovirus exposure and HLA in healthy donors. Turning to the study itself: An early release of data contained approximately 80 million unique TCRs, which came from HLA-typed donors.

60 Vbeta and 13 Jbeta primers were used in PCR. Sequenced by immunoSEQ multiplex PCR; TCRdb stores in-frame clones only, minus some. This sample carries fewer than 200,000 clones, roughly 12% of them seen once, and the ten largest clones take over 6.5%. Germline-derived CDR1 and CDR2 are LGHNA and YSLEER. This CDR3 comprises 14 residues. Losses at the gene ends were 4 bases for V and 8 bases for J; bases not matched to a gene: 6. General study results and limits: Common viral pathogens seemed to be connected with several of the most significant clusters, according to a later analysis. By HLA locus, TCR association rates varied in a later analysis, with DRB1 showing the most and HLA-C the fewest.

This clone was recorded a few times. The antigen is unknown. This clonotype originated in a man in his forties or fifties in good health and CMV-seropositive. V usage is TRBV4-3 and J usage is TRBJ1-4; 8 nucleotides match TRBD1. The sample consisted of PBMCs. CDR3 loop: CASSPTGGGEKLFF. In DNA form, the CDR3 reads TGCGCCAGCAGCCCCACAGGGGGTGGGGAAAAACTGTTTTTT.